This entry is about one T cell receptor (beta chain). Only in-frame clones appear in the TCRdb table, and some are missing; sequencing was by immunoSEQ multiplex PCR. The sample has under 200,000 clones, 75% to 95% seen once. These data belong to a study of blood T cell repertoires in COVID-19. Background on the study: T cells, B-cell-depleted T cells, or PBMCs provided the cDNA or gDNA that served as material.

V was shortened by 3 bases and J by 1 base, with 7 bases between the two germline ends. CDR1 is LGHDT, CDR2 YNNKEL, per germline (reference sequence). This CDR3 spans 14 amino acids. The V gene is TRBV3-1 (or the pseudogene TRBV3-2), the J gene TRBJ1-5; no definite D call. The receptor was isolated from a man between 50 and 59 years old with acute or convalescent COVID-19. What was sequenced was peripheral blood. This CDR3 is CASSHFSSNQPQHF. CDR3 coding DNA: TGTGCCAGCAGCCACTTTTCGAGCAATCAGCCCCAGCATTTT.